This entry lists 29 T cell receptor beta chains sequenced from one sample in a study of CD8+ T cells in alopecia areata. cDNA prepared by RNA extraction and subsequent reverse transcription served as the template for sequencing. This table comes from immunoSEQ multiplex PCR, and its TCRdb copy is limited to in-frame clones, with some not included. Of 150,000 to 200,000 clones in the sample, around three fifths are singletons; the top ten hold just over 1%. Stated treatment: oral pan-JAK inhibitor, 5-10 mg twice daily. The sample consisted of CD4+ T cells sorted from blood, taken at week 24, from a patient treated with tofacitinib. The receptor set was obtained from a human donor with alopecia areata.

This clone was counted a single time. The genes are TRBV4-2 and TRBJ1-1, with D uncertain. The CDR3 is 13 residues long. Trimming took off 0 bases at V and 6 bases at J, with 8 bases between the two ends. From germline, CDR1 is LGHNA and CDR2 YNFKEQ. The CDR3 loop reads CASSQDLIPEAFF. The CDR3 DNA reads as TGTGCCAGCAGCCAAGATCTTATCCCTGAAGCTTTCTTT.

The CDR3, as DNA: TGTGCCAGCAGTTACTCGATGGACAGGGGCCACGAGCAGTACTTC. This encodes CASSYSMDRGHEQYF. The chain combines TRBV6-5 with TRBJ2-7, with 9 bases lining up with TRBD1. The V gene end was trimmed by 0 bases and the J gene end by 5 bases; junction bases not matched to a gene: 5. Germline lookup yields CDR1 MNHEY and CDR2 SVGAGI. This CDR3 region has 15 residues.

J is TRBJ2-6 and V is TRBV7-2; D is uncertain. Trimming shortened V by 5 bases and J by 0 bases, and 8 bases separated the two germline ends. The CDR3 contains 15 residues. The V gene's germline CDR1 is SGHTA and CDR2 FQGNSA. The CDR3 nucleotides are TGTGCCAGCAGCCCGCAGACCTCTGGGGCCAACGTCCTGACTTTC. It yields the protein CASSPQTSGANVLTF. The entire variable domain, with the rest obtained from reference TRBV7-2 and TRBJ2-6, is as follows: GAGVSQSPSNKVTEKGKDVELRCDPISGHTALYWYRQSLGQGLEFLIYFQGNSAPDKSGLPSDRFSAERTGGSVSTLTIQRTQQEDSAVYLCASSPQTSGANVLTFGAGSRLTVL.

V and J are TRBV6-1 and TRBJ2-7; unclear D gene. The germline V and J ends were trimmed by 1 base and 0 bases, with 10 bases remaining between them. This CDR3 is built from 15 residues. The V gene's germline CDR1 is MNHNS and CDR2 SASEGT. The CDR3 nucleotides are TGTGCCAGCAGTGAAGGGGATCAATACTCCTACGAGCAGTACTTC. It encodes CASSEGDQYSYEQYF.

This chain connects TRBV29-1 to TRBJ1-2; 8 bases are a match to TRBD1. The trim removed 6 bases at V and 8 bases at J, leaving 11 bases unmatched. Germline CDR1 SQVTM, CDR2 ANQGSEA. The CDR3 sequence is 13 residues long. CDR3 region: CSVRDRGAEGYTF. The CDR3 DNA reads as TGCAGCGTGCGCGACAGGGGCGCGGAGGGCTACACCTTC.

This chain links TRBV19 with TRBJ1-1; D remains ambiguous. The CDR3 sequence is 16 residues long. Germline values: CDR1 LNHDA, CDR2 SQIVND (reference sequence). V lost 1 base and J 1 base, leaving 13 bases between the germline ends. In DNA, the CDR3 is TGTGCCAGTAGTATAGGGGCGTCAGCCAAGAACACTGAAGCTTTCTTT. Its translation is CASSIGASAKNTEAFF.

The chain recombines TRBV10-3 with TRBJ2-5; TRBD2 is a possible D gene (5 bases). In germline, CDR1 is ENHRY, CDR2 SYGVKD. Trimming took off 10 bases at V and 1 base at J, with 19 bases between the two ends. The CDR3 has 15 residues. CDR3 in DNA: TGTGCCACCACGATGGGTATTGGGAGCCAAGAGACCCAGTACTTC. This sequence encodes CATTMGIGSQETQYF.

Notes on this clone: Within the sample, other DNA sequences also encode this same CDR3. The chain joins TRBV27 to TRBJ1-5; tentatively, D is TRBD1 (6 bases). The CDR3 has 14 residues. Germline CDR1 is MNHEY and CDR2 is SMNVEV (reference sequence). The ends were cut back, 3 bases at V and 4 bases at J, with 10 bases in the middle. CDR3 sequence (DNA): TGTGCCAGCAGTTTCCTAGGACAGAATCAGCCCCAGCATTTT. This gives the protein CASSFLGQNQPQHF.

The CDR3, as DNA: TGCGCCAGCAGCCAACAACAGGGTTATGGCTACACCTTC. This codes for CASSQQQGYGYTF. V usage is TRBV5-1 and J usage is TRBJ1-2; a possible D gene is TRBD1 (6 bases). The CDR3 is 13 residues long. In germline, CDR1 is SGHRS, CDR2 YFSETQ. V was shortened by 4 bases and J by 5 bases, with 12 bases between the two germline ends.

V usage is TRBV30 and J usage is TRBJ2-7; D is undetermined. The germline gives CDR1 GTSNPN, CDR2 SVGIG (reference sequence). The CDR3 consists of 12 residues. V lost 4 bases, J lost 2 bases, and 9 bases lay in between. DNA of the CDR3: TGTGCCTGGACCAACACACCCTACGAGCAGTACTTC. It specifies CAWTNTPYEQYF.

This clone is a singleton in its sample. V usage is TRBV5-1 and J usage is TRBJ1-2; 8 bases are a match to TRBD1. This CDR3 is built from 15 residues. Trimming at V came to 4 bases and at J to 4 bases, leaving 9 bases not matched to a gene. Germline loops: CDR1 SGHRS, CDR2 YFSETQ. The CDR3, as DNA: TGCGCCAGCAGCGCGAGACAGGGGACTTCCTATGGCTACACCTTC. Translation: CASSARQGTSYGYTF. The whole variable domain, remainder taken from reference TRBV5-1 and TRBJ1-2, is KAGVTQTPRYLIKTRGQQVTLSCSPISGHRSVSWYQQTPGQGLQFLFEYFSETQRNKGNFPGRFSGRQFSNSRSEMNVSTLELGDSALYLCASSARQGTSYGYTFGSGTRLTVV.

The rearrangement joins TRBV4-3 to TRBJ2-1, with D possibly TRBD2 on 5 matching bases. V lost 0 bases and J lost 0, with 6 bases in between. Germline V gene sequence: CDR1 LGHNA, CDR2 YSLEER. The CDR3 sequence is 15 residues long. CDR3 in DNA: TGCGCCAGCAGCCAAGAAAGCGGCTCCTACAATGAGCAGTTCTTC. This gives the protein CASSQESGSYNEQFF.

The rearrangement joins TRBV30 to TRBJ2-2; tentative D call: TRBD1 (6 bases). The V end was cut by 3 bases, the J end by 5 bases, with 10 bases between. The CDR3 runs 13 residues. Germline loops: CDR1 GTSNPN, CDR2 SVGIG (reference sequence). CDR3 in amino acids: CAWRPQGTGELFF. The CDR3, as DNA: TGTGCCTGGAGGCCCCAGGGGACCGGGGAGCTGTTTTTT.

The chain joins TRBV5-1 to TRBJ2-3, with TRBD2 matching 9 bases. This CDR3 is built from 15 residues. Germline V gene sequence: CDR1 SGHRS, CDR2 YFSETQ. Trimming cost V 0 bases and J 6 bases; bases outside gene matches: 5. The DNA of the CDR3 is TGCGCCAGCAGCTTGGCTCTAGCGGGGTCGGATACGCAGTATTTT. Translating it yields CASSLALAGSDTQYF.

As to this clone: This CDR3 is also generated by other DNA sequences in the sample. The chain is built from TRBV7-9 and TRBJ1-6; D is unresolved. Germline CDR1 is SEHNR and CDR2 is FQNEAQ (reference sequence). V dropped 1 base and J dropped 5 bases, with 6 bases sitting between them. The CDR3 has 14 residues. CDR3 sequence: CASSLEGDNSPLHF. CDR3 coding DNA: TGTGCCAGCAGCTTAGAAGGTGATAATTCACCCCTCCACTTT.

This clone has just one count. This chain connects TRBV11-3 to TRBJ2-7; 7 nucleotides match TRBD2. The CDR3 has 15 residues. V shed 2 bases and J 2 bases; nucleotides not matched to a gene: 6. Germline assignment: CDR1 SGHNT and CDR2 YENEEA. CDR3 sequence reads: CASSLRGTTAYEQYF. In nucleotides, the CDR3 is TGTGCCAGCAGCTTACGGGGGACTACCGCCTACGAGCAGTACTTC. Complete variable domain (other parts from reference TRBV11-3 and TRBJ2-7): EAGVVQSPRYKIIEKKQPVAFWCNPISGHNTLYWYLQNLGQGPELLIRYENEEAVDDSQLPKDRFSAERLKGVDSTLKIQPAELGDSAVYLCASSLRGTTAYEQYFGPGTRLTVT.

As DNA, the CDR3 is TGTGCCAGCAGCGTGGAAGGACGCACTGAAGCTTTCTTT. Residues: CASSVEGRTEAFF. This sequence joins TRBV9 and TRBJ1-1; D is undetermined. This CDR3 is 13 amino acids long. Germline CDR1 SGDLS, CDR2 YYNGEE. The V and J ends lost 2 bases and 4 bases respectively, with 9 bases between them.

This clone occurred a few times. The genes are TRBV19 and TRBJ2-7; D is perhaps TRBD1 (5 bases). V was clipped by 6 bases and J by 7 bases, with 13 bases between them. In germline, CDR1 is LNHDA, CDR2 SQIVND (reference sequence). The CDR3 contains 12 residues. CDR3: CASSSGSREQYF. CDR3 DNA sequence: TGTGCCAGTAGCTCAGGGTCCAGGGAGCAGTACTTC.

The chain is built from TRBV10-3 and TRBJ1-2; 12 nucleotides agree with TRBD1. The germline CDR1 and CDR2 sequences are ENHRY and SYGVKD. Trimming removed 11 bases from V and 8 bases from J; junction bases left unmatched: 12. The CDR3 is made up of 14 amino acids. This CDR3 is CASYAGQGARGYTF. The CDR3 DNA reads TGTGCCTCTTACGCGGGACAGGGGGCTAGGGGCTACACCTTC.

The CDR3 region has the DNA TGTGCCAGCAGCGTAGGCCTAGTATCCACCGAGCAGTACTTC. Its translation is CASSVGLVSTEQYF. The V gene is TRBV9, the J gene TRBJ2-7; D is unresolved. The CDR3 consists of 14 residues. Germline lookup yields CDR1 SGDLS and CDR2 YYNGEE. Trimming stripped 0 bases from V and 6 bases from J, with 13 bases between.

This chain links TRBV9 with TRBJ2-3, with TRBD2 matching over 7 bases. The CDR3 consists of 15 residues. The V segment lost 2 bases and the J segment 6 bases; nucleotides outside the gene matches: 9. CDR1 is SGDLS and CDR2 is YYNGEE in the germline V gene. CDR3 sequence: CASSVSGLPPDTQYF. The CDR3 nucleotides are TGTGCCAGCAGCGTTTCGGGACTACCCCCGGATACGCAGTATTTT.

This clone has only a few counts. The chain has TRBV29-1 and TRBJ1-2, with D perhaps TRBD1 (5 bases). V was cut by 6 bases and J by 4 bases, with 15 bases left in between. CDR3 length equals 13 residues. In germline, CDR1 is SQVTM, CDR2 ANQGSEA. The CDR3, as DNA: TGCAGCGTCAAGTTGGGGCAGACCTATGGCTACACCTTC. Translation gives CSVKLGQTYGYTF.

This clone was counted a few times. V and J are TRBV29-1 and TRBJ2-1; either TRBD1 or TRBD2 may supply D (5 bases each). Between the trimmed V and J ends, which lost 8 bases and 9 bases, there was a span of 20 bases. The CDR3 totals 13 residues. Germline CDR1 is SQVTM and CDR2 is ANQGSEA. CDR3 loop: CSLRDLGMGEQFF. The CDR3 DNA reads as TGCAGCCTCCGGGACCTGGGGATGGGTGAGCAGTTCTTC.

The V call is TRBV7-2, the J call TRBJ2-5; D possibly matches TRBD1 or TRBD2 (6 bases each). This CDR3 is 15 amino acids long. Trimming shortened V by 4 bases and J by 5 bases, and 17 bases separated the two germline ends. Germline V lookup: CDR1 SGHTA, CDR2 FQGNSA. The CDR3 DNA sequence: TGTGCCAGCAGCTCCTATAGTGGGGGGCCGGAGACCCAGTACTTC. Translation: CASSSYSGGPETQYF.

The rearrangement uses TRBV29-1 and TRBJ2-3; 9 bases align to TRBD1. The CDR3 has 13 residues. In germline, CDR1 is SQVTM, CDR2 ANQGSEA. The trim removed 6 bases at V and 3 bases at J, leaving 4 bases unmatched. The CDR3 coding sequence is TGCAGCGTCAGGACAGGGGCGACAGATACGCAGTATTTT. It translates to CSVRTGATDTQYF.

The chain uses TRBV5-1 and TRBJ1-2; a possible D gene is TRBD1 (5 bases). Germline V gene data show CDR1 as SGHRS and CDR2 as YFSETQ. The V gene lost 4 bases and the J gene lost 7 bases, with 14 bases spanning the gap. This CDR3 spans 13 amino acids. Written as DNA, the CDR3 is TGCGCCAGCAGCGTAGACAGTGTGCCTGGCTACACCTTC. Protein sequence: CASSVDSVPGYTF.

This clone was seen more than once but under ten times. The V and J genes are TRBV25-1 and TRBJ1-2, with 10 bases lining up with TRBD1. This CDR3 spans 13 amino acids. V trimming: 6 bases; J trimming: 7 bases; junction bases outside the gene matches: 5. Per germline, CDR1 MGHDK and CDR2 SYGVNS. Written as DNA, the CDR3 is TGTGCCAGCAGACCGACAGGGGGCGGTGGCTACACCTTC. This codes for CASRPTGGGGYTF.

In this sample, this clone turned up a few times. The rearrangement joins TRBV19 to TRBJ2-1; 13 bases are a match to TRBD2. J lost 8 bases, V lost 5 bases, and 3 bases had no gene match. This CDR3 is 14 amino acids long. Per germline, CDR1 LNHDA and CDR2 SQIVND (reference sequence). The CDR3 region is CASSPGLAGDEQFF. DNA for the CDR3: TGTGCCAGTAGTCCCGGACTAGCGGGGGATGAGCAGTTCTTC.

There are a few counts of this clone. The rearrangement uses TRBV7-6 and TRBJ2-7; the D gene could be TRBD1 or TRBD2 (5 bases each). The V gene lost 4 bases and the J gene lost 6 bases, with 10 bases spanning the gap. The CDR3 sequence is 12 residues long. Germline CDR1 and CDR2: SGHVS and FNYEAQ. Written as DNA, the CDR3 is TGTGCCAGCAGCTACGCCGGGACCGAGCAGTACTTC. Translating it yields CASSYAGTEQYF.